This T cell receptor (beta chain) was documented in a study of shared clonotypes between healthy human individuals. Looking at the study overall: CD4 naive and memory got three plates each, CD8 naive two, CD8 memory one. Study observations and caveats: All-four-donor shared clonotypes had higher generation probabilities than non-shared clonotypes did.

Running of the assay took place at deep level. For sorted subsets, approximately 0.2 ug DNA per replicate equaled about 27,000 T cell genomes. Clones were read by immunoSEQ multiplex PCR, and TCRdb kept only the in-frame ones, dropping some. The table records around 2.3 million clones, under 97% of them present only once. As regards this clone: Its antigen remains unidentified.

The ends were cut back, 5 bases at V and 5 bases at J, with 21 bases in the middle. CDR1 SGHAT and CDR2 FQNNGV come from the germline V gene. The CDR3 is made up of 16 amino acids. The sample was naive CD4+ T cells sorted from blood. Subset noted: CD45RA+ positively selected. The TCR sequence derives from a man between 18 and 35 years old in good health. This rearrangement joins TRBV11-2 to TRBJ1-1; no clear D gene. CDR3 protein: CASSQKDEVVRTEAFF. CDR3 nucleotides: TGTGCCAGCAGCCAAAAAGATGAGGTGGTTCGGACTGAAGCTTTCTTT.